This T cell receptor (beta chain) was sequenced during a study of blood T cell repertoires in COVID-19. Looking at the study overall: Sample material is recorded as cDNA or gDNA derived from T cells, B-cell-depleted T cells, or PBMCs.

Looked up from germline, CDR1 is SGHAT and CDR2 is FQNNGV. The CDR3 is 15 amino acids. Germline trimming cut 2 bases from V and 0 bases from J; bases unmatched to any gene: 1. This clone was recorded a few times. In the source study's methods: Cell counts per sample came from amplifying reference gene primers. TCRdb's copy holds only in-frame clones and misses some; the assay was immunoSEQ multiplex PCR. V, J and clone size reflect that table, while D and trimming were determined from the DNA. The sample has 60,000 to 70,000 clones, 65% to 80% seen once; the top ten hold around 5.8%. The clonotype was recovered from a woman in her seventies with acute or convalescent COVID-19. The V call is TRBV11-2, the J call TRBJ1-3; 7 nucleotides agree with TRBD1. The sample was peripheral blood. The CDR3 protein is CASSLSGGSGNTIYF. For the CDR3, the DNA is TGTGCCAGCAGCTTATCAGGGGGCTCTGGAAACACCATATATTTT.